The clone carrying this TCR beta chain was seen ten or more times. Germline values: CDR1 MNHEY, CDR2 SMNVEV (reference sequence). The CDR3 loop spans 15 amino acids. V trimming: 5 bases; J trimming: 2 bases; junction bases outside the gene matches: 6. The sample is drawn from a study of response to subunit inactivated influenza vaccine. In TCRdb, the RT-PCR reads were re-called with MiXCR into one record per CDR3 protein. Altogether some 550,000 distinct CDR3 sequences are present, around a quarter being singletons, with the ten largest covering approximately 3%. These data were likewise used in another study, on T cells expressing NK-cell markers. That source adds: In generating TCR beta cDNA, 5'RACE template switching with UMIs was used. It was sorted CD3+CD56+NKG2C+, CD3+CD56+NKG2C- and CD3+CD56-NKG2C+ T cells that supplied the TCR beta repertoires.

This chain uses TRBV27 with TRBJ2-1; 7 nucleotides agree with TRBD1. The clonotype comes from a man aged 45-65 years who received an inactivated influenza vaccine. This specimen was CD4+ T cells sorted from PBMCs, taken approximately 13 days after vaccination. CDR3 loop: CASSPRDSPYNEQFF. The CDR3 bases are TGTGCCAGCAGTCCCCGGGACAGCCCCTACAATGAGCAGTTCTTC.